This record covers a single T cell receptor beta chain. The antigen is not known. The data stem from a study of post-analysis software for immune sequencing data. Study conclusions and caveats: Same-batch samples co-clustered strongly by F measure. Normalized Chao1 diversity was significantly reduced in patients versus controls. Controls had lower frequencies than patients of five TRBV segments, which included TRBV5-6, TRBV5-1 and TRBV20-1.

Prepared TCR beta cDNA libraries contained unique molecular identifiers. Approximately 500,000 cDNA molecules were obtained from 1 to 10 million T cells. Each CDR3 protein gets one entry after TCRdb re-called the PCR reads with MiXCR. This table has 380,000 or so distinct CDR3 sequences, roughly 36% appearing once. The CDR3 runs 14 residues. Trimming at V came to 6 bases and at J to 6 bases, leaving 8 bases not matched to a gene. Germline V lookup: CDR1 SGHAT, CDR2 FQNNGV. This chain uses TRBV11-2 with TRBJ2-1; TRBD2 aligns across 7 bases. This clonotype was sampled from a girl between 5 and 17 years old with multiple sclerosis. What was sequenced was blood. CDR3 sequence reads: CASRGGIFFNEQFF. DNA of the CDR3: TGTGCCAGCAGGGGGGGGATATTCTTCAATGAGCAGTTCTTC.